This T cell receptor (beta chain) was recorded in a study of molecular identifiers for immune sequencing clone quantification. Study overall: Across replicate runs, RNA obtained from about 21,000 or 97,000 naive CD8 cells was divided into five, with four undergoing sequencing.

Sorted naive CD8 T cells were those defined as CD8+CD4-CCR7+CD45RA+. TCRdb fed the PCR reads into MiXCR, producing one record per CDR3 protein. The repertoire consists of around 460,000 distinct CDR3 sequences, with roughly 23% occurring once and the leading ten covering 0.7% to 0.95%. This clonotype has just a few counts. As yet, its antigen is unknown. The CDR3 loop spans 18 amino acids. Trimming cost V 4 bases and J 2 bases; bases outside gene matches: 9. Germline CDR1 reads LNHDA; CDR2 reads SQIVND (reference sequence). Overall study results and limits: In naive cells, clones above 20 RNA copies held under 1% of molecules, whereas in effector cells they held over 97%.

V is TRBV19 and J is TRBJ2-6, with 9 bases lining up with TRBD2. Sequenced: naive CD8+ T cells from blood, with Jurkat cell RNA spiked in. Indicated subset: FACS-sorted CD8+CD4-CCR7+CD45RA+ naive T cells. This receptor was taken from a human donor in good health. Some libraries in this study had Jurkat cell RNA spiked in. The CDR3 nucleotides read TGTGCCAGTAGTACCCCGCGGGAGGGAAAGGCTGGGGCCAACGTCCTGACTTTC. It codes for CASSTPREGKAGANVLTF.